A selection of T cell receptor beta chains follows, all from one sample in a study of blood T cell repertoires in COVID-19. Here immunoSEQ multiplex PCR was the method, and the copy in TCRdb shows in-frame clones only, minus some. Here the sample spans some 200,000 clones, around 80% being singletons. Specimen: peripheral blood. These receptors all come from a woman over 75 with acute or convalescent COVID-19. The conserved cysteine and the conserved F or W are not part of the CDR3 here. Each record gives: V gene, D gene, J gene, CDR3 protein. The D gene is left open where the match is weak.

>TRBV19|-|TRBJ2-2
ASSMGQEGELF
>TRBV29-1|-|TRBJ2-1
SVAGAGPEQF
>TRBV11-2|TRBD2|TRBJ2-7
ASSLSGNSYEQY
>TRBV18|TRBD1|TRBJ2-5
ASSSVPTGGGQETQY
>TRBV9|-|TRBJ2-2
ASSVGLANTGELF
>TRBV24-1|TRBD1|TRBJ1-2
ATSSHRGWGYT
>TRBV2|TRBD1|TRBJ1-2
ASRGTTGGYT
>TRBV5-1|-|TRBJ1-4
ASSLPGGEKLF
>TRBV5-6|-|TRBJ2-1
ASRNSLGSYNEQF
>TRBV2|TRBD1|TRBJ1-4
ASRAGTGGEKLF
>TRBV5-1|-|TRBJ2-5
ASSRAGETQY
>TRBV29-1|-|TRBJ2-1
SVAGLGGSLYNEQF
>TRBV28|TRBD1|TRBJ2-5
ASRPTGDGETQY
>TRBV10-3|TRBD1|TRBJ1-5
AISGDRNQPQH
>TRBV19|TRBD1|TRBJ2-7
ASSTWDRGRPEQY
>TRBV28|-|TRBJ2-4
ASSLSGSVKNIQY
>TRBV5-6|-|TRBJ2-5
ASSFGEPKETQY
>TRBV6-5|-|TRBJ2-3
ASTSLGNTQY
>TRBV15|-|TRBJ2-7
ATSRGSPGQGTYEQY
>TRBV5-1|-|TRBJ2-2
ASSLAGAGPPGELF
>TRBV7-9|TRBD1|TRBJ1-2
ASRVSLGQGGSYT
>TRBV20-1|-|TRBJ2-1
SASRGSDEQF
>TRBV10-1|TRBD1|TRBJ2-4
ASSRGTGDKNIQY
>TRBV7-2|TRBD2|TRBJ2-5
ASRLSGGEWETQY
>TRBV12-3/TRBV12-4|-|TRBJ1-2
ASSLVGGDGYT
>TRBV19|TRBD2|TRBJ2-1
ASSMEPAGGRNEQF
>TRBV7-3|TRBD2|TRBJ2-1
ASSRDGTSGSNEQF
>TRBV5-1|TRBD2|TRBJ2-3
ASSLASGTGTDTQY
>TRBV6-4|TRBD2|TRBJ2-7
ASRREFSYEQY
>TRBV6-1|TRBD1|TRBJ2-3
ASSQDRESTQY
>TRBV18|TRBD1|TRBJ2-5
ASRLRRDREQETQY
>TRBV5-1|-|TRBJ2-1
ASRRLPSSYNEQF
>TRBV10-1|TRBD1|TRBJ2-2
ASSEPGGNTGELF
>TRBV4-1|-|TRBJ1-1
ASSQDEVGNTEAF
>TRBV28|TRBD2|TRBJ2-1
ASSFSSGGNEQF
>TRBV19|TRBD1|TRBJ2-1
ASSPDRGRYNEQF
>TRBV7-2|-|TRBJ2-3
ASSVSGDTQY
>TRBV29-1|-|TRBJ1-1
SVAMGGAGTEAF
>TRBV27|-|TRBJ1-6
ASSLSPGLPSPLH
>TRBV19|-|TRBJ1-2
ASSIVTADGYT